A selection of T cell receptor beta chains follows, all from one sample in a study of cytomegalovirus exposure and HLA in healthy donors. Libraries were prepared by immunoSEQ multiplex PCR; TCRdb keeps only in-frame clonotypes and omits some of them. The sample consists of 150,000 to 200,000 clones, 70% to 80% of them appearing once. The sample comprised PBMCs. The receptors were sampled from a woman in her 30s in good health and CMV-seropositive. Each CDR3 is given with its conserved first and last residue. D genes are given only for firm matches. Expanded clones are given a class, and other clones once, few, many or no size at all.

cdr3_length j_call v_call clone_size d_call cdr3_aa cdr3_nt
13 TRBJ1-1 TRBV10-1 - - CASSDGGTTEAFF TGCGCCAGCAGTGATGGGGGGACCACTGAAGCTTTCTTT
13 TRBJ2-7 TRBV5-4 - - CASSLGGTYEQYF TGTGCCAGCAGCTTGGGCGGTACCTACGAGCAGTACTTC
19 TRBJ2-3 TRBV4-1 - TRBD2 CASSQTGLAGGQSTDTQYF TGCGCCAGCAGCCAGACGGGACTAGCGGGGGGGCAGAGCACAGATACGCAGTATTTT
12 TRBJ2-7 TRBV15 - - CATSRDHGKQYF TGTGCCACCAGCAGAGACCACGGGAAGCAGTACTTC
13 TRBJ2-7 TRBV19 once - CASRQGPTYEQYF TGTGCCAGTAGACAGGGCCCTACCTACGAGCAGTACTTC
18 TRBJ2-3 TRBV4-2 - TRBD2 CASSQALAGDTSTDTQYF TGTGCCAGCAGCCAAGCCCTAGCGGGGGACACTAGCACAGATACGCAGTATTTT
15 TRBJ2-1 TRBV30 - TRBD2 CAWSRTSGSYNEQFF TGTGCCTGGAGCCGTACTAGCGGGAGTTACAATGAGCAGTTCTTC
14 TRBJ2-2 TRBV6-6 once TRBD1 CASSHRGDSGELFF TGTGCCAGCAGCCACAGGGGTGATTCCGGGGAGCTGTTTTTT
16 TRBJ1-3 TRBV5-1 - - CASSQPGGFSGNTIYF TGCGCCAGCAGCCAACCCGGGGGATTCTCTGGAAACACCATATATTTT
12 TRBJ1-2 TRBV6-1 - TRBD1 CASSGQGNGYTF TGTGCCAGCAGTGGACAGGGGAATGGCTACACCTTC
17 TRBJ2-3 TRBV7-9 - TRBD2 CASSLGLAGGGGDTQYF TGTGCCAGCAGCTTAGGCTTAGCGGGTGGTGGTGGAGATACGCAGTATTTT
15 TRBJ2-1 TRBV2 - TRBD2 CASSERASGVGEQFF TGTGCCAGCAGTGAACGGGCGAGCGGGGTGGGCGAGCAGTTCTTC
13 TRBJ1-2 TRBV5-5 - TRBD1 CASSRDRDYGYTF TGTGCCAGCAGCCGGGACAGGGATTATGGCTACACCTTC
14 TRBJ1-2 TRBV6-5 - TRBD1 CASSSGTALSGYTF TGTGCCAGCAGTTCAGGGACAGCGCTTTCCGGCTACACCTTC
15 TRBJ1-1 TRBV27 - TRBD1 CASSFQQGMNTEAFF TGTGCCAGCAGTTTCCAACAGGGGATGAACACTGAAGCTTTCTTT
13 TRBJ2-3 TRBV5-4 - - CASSLAGEDTQYF TGTGCCAGCAGCTTGGCAGGTGAAGATACGCAGTATTTT
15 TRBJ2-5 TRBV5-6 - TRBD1 CASSLRGGTGETQYF TGTGCCAGCAGCTTAAGGGGGGGGACAGGGGAGACCCAGTACTTC
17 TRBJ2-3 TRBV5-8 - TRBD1 CASSLMGDRGLTDTQYF TGTGCCAGCAGCTTGATGGGGGACAGGGGATTAACAGATACGCAGTATTTT
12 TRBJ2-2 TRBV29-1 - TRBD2 CSAGGYTGELFF TGCAGCGCCGGGGGGTACACCGGGGAGCTGTTTTTT
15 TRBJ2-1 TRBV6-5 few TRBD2 CASLRLAAPAGEQFF TGTGCCAGCCTAAGACTAGCGGCGCCTGCTGGGGAGCAGTTCTTC
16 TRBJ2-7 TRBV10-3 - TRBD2 CAISESLAGGLDEQYF TGTGCCATCAGTGAATCCCTAGCGGGAGGTCTGGACGAGCAGTACTTC
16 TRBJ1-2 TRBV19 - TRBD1 CASSIPGQDQFYGYTF TGTGCCAGTAGTATCCCCGGACAGGACCAATTCTATGGCTACACCTTC
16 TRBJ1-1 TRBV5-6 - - CASSQQPRTVNTEAFF TGTGCCAGCAGCCAACAACCCAGAACAGTGAACACTGAAGCTTTCTTT
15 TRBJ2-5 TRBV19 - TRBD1 CASSRNLGGGETQYF TGTGCCAGTAGCCGAAACTTAGGGGGCGGAGAGACCCAGTACTTC
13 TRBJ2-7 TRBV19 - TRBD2 CASSGASGREQYF TGTGCCAGTAGTGGGGCTAGCGGGCGAGAGCAGTACTTC
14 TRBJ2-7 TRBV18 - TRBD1 CASSTGQVTYEQYF TGTGCCAGCTCAACGGGACAGGTTACCTACGAGCAGTACTTC
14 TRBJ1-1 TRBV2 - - CASSESGYVAEAFF TGTGCCAGCAGTGAATCAGGGTATGTTGCTGAAGCTTTCTTT
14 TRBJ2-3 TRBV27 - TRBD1 CASSFGQGTDTQYF TGTGCCAGCAGTTTCGGACAGGGCACAGATACGCAGTATTTT
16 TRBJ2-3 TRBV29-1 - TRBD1 CSVDHGTGGLTDTQYF TGCAGCGTTGACCACGGGACAGGGGGCCTCACAGATACGCAGTATTTT
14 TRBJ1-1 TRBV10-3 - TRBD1 CAIRDRGLNTEAFF TGTGCCATCAGAGACAGGGGGCTGAACACTGAAGCTTTCTTT
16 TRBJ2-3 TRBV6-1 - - CASSEALLSGTDTQYF TGTGCCAGCAGTGAAGCCCTACTTTCCGGCACAGATACGCAGTATTTT
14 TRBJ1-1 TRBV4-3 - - CASSQRTDHTEAFF TGCGCCAGCAGCCAAAGGACAGACCACACTGAAGCTTTCTTT
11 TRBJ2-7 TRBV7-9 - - CASSRRVEQYF TGTGCCAGCAGCCGCAGGGTCGAGCAGTACTTC
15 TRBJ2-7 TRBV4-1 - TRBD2 CASSPTTSGSYEQYF TGCGCCAGCAGCCCTACGACTAGCGGATCCTACGAGCAGTACTTC
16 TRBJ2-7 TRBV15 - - CATSRGGVNFAYEQYF TGTGCCACCAGCAGAGGGGGGGTGAATTTTGCCTACGAGCAGTACTTC
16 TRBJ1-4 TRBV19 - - CASRPLRRGLNEKLFF TGTGCCAGTAGGCCTTTGAGGAGGGGCCTTAATGAAAAACTGTTTTTT